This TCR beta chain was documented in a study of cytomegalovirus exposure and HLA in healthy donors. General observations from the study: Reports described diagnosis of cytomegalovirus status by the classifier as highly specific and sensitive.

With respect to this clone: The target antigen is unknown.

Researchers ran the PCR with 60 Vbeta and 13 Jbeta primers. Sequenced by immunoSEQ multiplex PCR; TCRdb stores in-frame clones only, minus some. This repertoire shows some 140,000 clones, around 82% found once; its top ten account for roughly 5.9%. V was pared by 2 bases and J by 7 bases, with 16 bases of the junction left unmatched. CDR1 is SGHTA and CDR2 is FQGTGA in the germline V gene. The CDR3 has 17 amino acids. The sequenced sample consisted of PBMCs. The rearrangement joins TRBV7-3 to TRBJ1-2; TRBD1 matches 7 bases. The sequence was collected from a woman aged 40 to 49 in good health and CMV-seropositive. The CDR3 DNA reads TGTGCCAGCAGCTTAGCACCCCCCCCGCAGGGGGTCTCTGGCTACACCTTC. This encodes CASSLAPPPQGVSGYTF.